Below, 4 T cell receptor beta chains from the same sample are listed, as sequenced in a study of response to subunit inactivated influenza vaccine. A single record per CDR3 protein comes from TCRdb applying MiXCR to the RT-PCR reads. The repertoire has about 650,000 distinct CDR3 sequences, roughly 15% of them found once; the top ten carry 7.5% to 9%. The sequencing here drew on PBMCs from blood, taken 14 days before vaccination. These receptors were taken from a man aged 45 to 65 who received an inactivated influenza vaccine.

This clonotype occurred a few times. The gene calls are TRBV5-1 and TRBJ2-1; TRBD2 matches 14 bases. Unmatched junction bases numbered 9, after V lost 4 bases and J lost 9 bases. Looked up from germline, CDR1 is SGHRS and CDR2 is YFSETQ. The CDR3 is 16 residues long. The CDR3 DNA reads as TGCGCCAGCAGCCCTCAAGGGACTAGCGGGAGTGTTGAGCAGTTCTTC. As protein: CASSPQGTSGSVEQFF.

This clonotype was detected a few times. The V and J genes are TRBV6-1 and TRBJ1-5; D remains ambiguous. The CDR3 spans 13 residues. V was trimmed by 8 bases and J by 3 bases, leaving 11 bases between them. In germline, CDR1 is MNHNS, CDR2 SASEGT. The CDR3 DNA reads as TGTGCCAGCGGCACATCGGTCAATCAGCCCCAGCATTTT. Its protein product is CASGTSVNQPQHF.

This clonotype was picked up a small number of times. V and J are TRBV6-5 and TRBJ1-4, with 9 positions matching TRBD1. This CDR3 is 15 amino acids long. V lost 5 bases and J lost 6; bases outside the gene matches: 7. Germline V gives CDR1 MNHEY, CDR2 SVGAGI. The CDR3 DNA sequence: TGTGCCAGCAGTACTCGGGACAGGGTGTATGAAAAACTGTTTTTT. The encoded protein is CASSTRDRVYEKLFF.

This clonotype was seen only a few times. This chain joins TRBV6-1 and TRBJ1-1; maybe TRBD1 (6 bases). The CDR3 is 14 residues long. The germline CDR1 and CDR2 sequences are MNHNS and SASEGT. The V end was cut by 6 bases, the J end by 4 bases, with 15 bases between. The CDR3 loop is CASRLQGGGTEAFF. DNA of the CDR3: TGTGCCAGCAGACTACAGGGCGGGGGCACTGAAGCTTTCTTT.